The T cell receptor (beta chain) described here comes from a study of blood T cells in healthy people across ages. Findings and caveats of the study: Unsorted PBMC material precluded a definitive naive versus antigen-experienced comparison.

Points on this clonotype: Its specificity is not known. Mismatch with germline at one junction end may stem from a read error.

The germline gives CDR1 MNHEY, CDR2 SMNVEV (reference sequence). CDR3 size: 13 residues. Combining a sample-barcoded 5' primer with a J-beta primer mix, a second PCR ran for roughly 7 to 12 cycles. Sequencing recovered at least 2.5 million CDR3-containing paired-end reads from each sample. MiXCR, run by TCRdb on the 5' RACE reads, gives a single entry per CDR3 protein. The sample contains 650,000 to 1,000,000 distinct CDR3 sequences, less than 60% of which appear only once. The J gene is TRBJ2-7, the V gene TRBV27; the D call may be TRBD1 or TRBD2 (6 bases each). The sample comprised blood. The receptor was derived from a man older than 75 in good health. CDR3 in DNA: TGTACCAGACTATATCTAACAGGGAGGGAGCAGTACTTC. Translated: CTRLYLTGREQYF.